A selection of T cell receptor beta chains follows, all from one sample in a study of control samples from healthy donors and cancer patients. Method: immunoSEQ multiplex PCR; TCRdb's copy keeps in-frame clones and lacks some. Of 120,000 or so clones listed, 70% to 90% are singletons. What was sequenced was blood. The source of these receptors is a man aged 55 to 70 in good health. Each CDR3 is given with its conserved first and last residue. The D gene is left open where the match is weak. Expanded clones are given a class, and other clones once, few, many or no size at all.

TRBV6-5	.	.	TRBJ1-1	CASSYWEAEAFF	TGTGCCAGCAGTTACTGGGAAGCTGAAGCTTTCTTT
TRBV5-5	.	TRBD1	TRBJ1-2	CASSLGQGNWGGYTF	TGTGCCAGCAGCCTTGGACAGGGGAATTGGGGTGGCTACACCTTC
TRBV5-4	.	.	TRBJ2-7	CASSAVGYEQYF	TGTGCCAGCAGCGCAGTGGGGTACGAGCAGTACTTC
TRBV18	.	.	TRBJ2-2	CASSPSNTGELFF	TGTGCCAGCTCACCATCGAACACCGGGGAGCTGTTTTTT
TRBV7-2	few	TRBD1	TRBJ1-5	CASSWGGGGFNQPQHF	TGTGCCAGCAGCTGGGGGGGAGGGGGCTTCAATCAGCCCCAGCATTTT
TRBV6-5	.	.	TRBJ2-2	CASRGVTGATGELFF	TGTGCCAGCAGGGGGGTGACAGGAGCCACCGGGGAGCTGTTTTTT
TRBV6-6	.	TRBD1	TRBJ1-1	CAGRDRGDTEAFF	TGTGCCGGACGGGACAGGGGGGATACTGAAGCTTTCTTT
TRBV19	.	.	TRBJ1-2	CASSYKGIGGYTF	TGTGCCAGTAGTTACAAGGGGATCGGAGGCTACACCTTC
TRBV10-3	.	.	TRBJ1-1	CAISPTGSTEAFF	TGTGCCATCAGTCCAACAGGGAGCACTGAAGCTTTCTTT
TRBV18	.	.	TRBJ2-1	CASSPSQSSYNEQFF	TGTGCCAGCTCACCGTCACAGAGCTCCTACAATGAGCAGTTCTTC
TRBV3-1/TRBV3-2	.	.	TRBJ1-1	CASSQGTTSNTEAFF	TGTGCCAGCAGCCAAGGTACTACATCTAACACTGAAGCTTTCTTT
TRBV4-2	.	.	TRBJ1-3	CASSQEQVGSGNTIYF	TGTGCCAGCAGCCAAGAACAGGTTGGATCTGGAAACACCATATATTTT
TRBV12-3/TRBV12-4	.	.	TRBJ1-1	CASSLLTNTEAFF	TGTGCCAGCAGTTTACTAACGAACACTGAAGCTTTCTTT
TRBV19	.	TRBD2	TRBJ2-1	CASSIPRGGREQFF	TGTGCCAGTAGTATCCCGCGGGGGGGCCGAGAGCAGTTCTTC
TRBV28	.	TRBD1	TRBJ1-2	CASRPGQGGGGYTF	TGTGCCAGCAGGCCGGGACAGGGAGGCGGCGGCTACACCTTC
TRBV19	.	.	TRBJ1-1	CASSIGPGAPTEAFF	TGTGCCAGTAGTATAGGTCCGGGGGCACCCACTGAAGCTTTCTTT
TRBV19	.	TRBD1	TRBJ1-5	CASRTGGDYSNQPQHF	TGTGCCAGCCGGACAGGGGGGGACTATAGCAATCAGCCCCAGCATTTT
TRBV5-6	.	.	TRBJ1-1	CASSLGLRNTEAFF	TGTGCCAGCAGCTTGGGGCTGAGGAACACTGAAGCTTTCTTT
TRBV28	.	.	TRBJ1-4	CASSSAGDPNEKLFF	TGTGCCAGCAGTTCCGCAGGGGATCCTAATGAAAAACTGTTTTTT